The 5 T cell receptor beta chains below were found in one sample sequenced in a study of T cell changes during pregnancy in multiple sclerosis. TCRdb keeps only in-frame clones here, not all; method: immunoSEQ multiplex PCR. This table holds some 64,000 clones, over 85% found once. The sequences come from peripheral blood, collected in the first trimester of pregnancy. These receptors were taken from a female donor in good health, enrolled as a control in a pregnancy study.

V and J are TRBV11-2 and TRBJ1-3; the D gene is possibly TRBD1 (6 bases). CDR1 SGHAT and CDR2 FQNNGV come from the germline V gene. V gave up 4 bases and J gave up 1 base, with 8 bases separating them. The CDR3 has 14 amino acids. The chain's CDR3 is CASSSQGSGNTIYF. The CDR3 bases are TGTGCCAGCAGCTCACAGGGATCTGGAAACACCATATATTTT. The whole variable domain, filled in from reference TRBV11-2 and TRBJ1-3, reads EAGVAQSPRYKIIEKRQSVAFWCNPISGHATLYWYQQILGQGPKLLIQFQNNGVVDDSQLPKDRFSAERLKGVDSTLKIQPAKLEDSAVYLCASSSQGSGNTIYFGEGSWLTVV.

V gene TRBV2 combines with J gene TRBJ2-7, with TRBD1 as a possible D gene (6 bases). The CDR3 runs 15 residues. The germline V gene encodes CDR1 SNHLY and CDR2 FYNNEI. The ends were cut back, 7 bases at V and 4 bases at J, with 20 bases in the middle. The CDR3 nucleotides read TGTGCCAGCATTTTCAGTCAACAGGGTATATACGAGCAGTACTTC. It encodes CASIFSQQGIYEQYF.

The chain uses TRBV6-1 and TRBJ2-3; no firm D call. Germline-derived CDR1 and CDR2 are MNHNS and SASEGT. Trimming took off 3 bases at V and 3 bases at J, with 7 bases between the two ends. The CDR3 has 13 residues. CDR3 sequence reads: CASSDPSTDTQYF. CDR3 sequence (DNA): TGTGCCAGCAGTGACCCTAGTACAGATACGCAGTATTTT.

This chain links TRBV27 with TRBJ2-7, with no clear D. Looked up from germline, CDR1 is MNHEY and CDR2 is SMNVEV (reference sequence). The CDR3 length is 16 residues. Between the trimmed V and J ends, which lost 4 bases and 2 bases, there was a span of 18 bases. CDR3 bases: TGTGCCAGCAGTTATAACCGGGTCCAAAGTACCTACGAGCAGTACTTC. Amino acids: CASSYNRVQSTYEQYF.

The CDR3 sequence: CASSVTVPGKIEDEQFF. CDR3 DNA: TGCGCCAGCAGCGTAACAGTACCGGGAAAAATTGAGGATGAGCAGTTCTTC. The rearrangement uses TRBV4-1 and TRBJ2-1; weak D call: TRBD2 (5 bases). The V and J ends lost 5 bases and 8 bases respectively, with 25 bases between them. CDR1 is MGHRA and CDR2 is YSYEKL in the germline V gene. The CDR3 is 17 residues long.